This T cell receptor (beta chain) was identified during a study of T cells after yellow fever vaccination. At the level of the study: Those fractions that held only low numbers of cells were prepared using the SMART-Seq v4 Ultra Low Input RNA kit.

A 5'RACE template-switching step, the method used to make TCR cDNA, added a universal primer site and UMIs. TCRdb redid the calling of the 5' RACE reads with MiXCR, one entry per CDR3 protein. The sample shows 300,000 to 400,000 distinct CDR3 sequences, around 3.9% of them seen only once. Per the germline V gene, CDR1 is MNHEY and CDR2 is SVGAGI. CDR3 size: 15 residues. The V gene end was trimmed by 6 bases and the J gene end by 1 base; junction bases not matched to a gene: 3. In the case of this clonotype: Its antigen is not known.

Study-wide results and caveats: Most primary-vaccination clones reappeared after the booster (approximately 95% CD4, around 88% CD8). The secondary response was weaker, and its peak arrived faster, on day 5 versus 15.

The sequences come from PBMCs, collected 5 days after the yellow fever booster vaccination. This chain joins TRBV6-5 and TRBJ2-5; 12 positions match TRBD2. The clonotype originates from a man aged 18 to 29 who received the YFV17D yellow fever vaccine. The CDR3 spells CASRLAGGVQETQYF. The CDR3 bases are TGTGCCAGCAGACTAGCGGGGGGAGTCCAAGAGACCCAGTACTTC.